This TCR beta chain is from a study of T cell changes during pregnancy in multiple sclerosis (dated by TCRdb to about 2019). Study-wide context: In women with multiple sclerosis, the researchers looked at how the T cell repertoire shifted as pregnancy progressed.

This clone was counted once. This receptor's antigen is unknown. Base qualities are not provided; no much larger clone lies one nucleotide away. The library was obtained by the immunoSEQ multiplex PCR assay. TCRdb limited this immuneACCESS table to in-frame rearrangements with V and J called. A share of clones is missing; checked studies link under half to unresolved V genes, and the rest is unexplained. A total of some 68,000 clones appear in this sample, roughly 94% of them only once. The ten largest account for 1.1% to 1.5% of the sample. The specimen was peripheral blood, collected in the second trimester of pregnancy. This receptor was identified in a female donor in good health, enrolled as a control in a pregnancy study.

CDR3 loop: CASTGRRDRGREKLFF. At the DNA level, the sequence is TGTGCCAGCACCGGACGGCGGGACAGGGGTCGAGAAAAACTGTTTTTT. The chain joins TRBV25-1 to TRBJ1-4; 10 middle bases align to TRBD1. V lost 7 bases and J lost 8 bases, and the count of bases not matched to a germline gene is 13. The CDR3 has 16 amino acids, counting the end cysteine and phenylalanine. Just the 48-base CDR3 DNA is kept, in frame starting at base 1. CDR1 and CDR2 are read off the germline V gene as MGHDK and SYGVNS.